One sample yielded the 30 T cell receptor beta chains listed below, sequenced in a study of blood T cell repertoires in COVID-19. Produced via immunoSEQ multiplex PCR; TCRdb's table is partial and in-frame only. Here the sample spans around 430,000 clones, around 89% being singletons. The specimen sequenced was peripheral blood. Source of these receptors: a woman between 45 and 60 years old with COVID-19, enrolled during active disease.

This chain links TRBV24-1 with TRBJ2-1; 11 bases are shared with TRBD2. The CDR3 loop spans 17 amino acids. J lost 8 bases, V lost 1 base, and 9 bases had no gene match. From germline, CDR1 is KGHDR and CDR2 SFDVKD. CDR3 loop: CATSDFSPGLAEDEQFF. CDR3 bases: TGTGCCACCAGTGATTTCTCCCCGGGACTAGCGGAGGATGAGCAGTTCTTC.

The rearrangement links TRBV30 to TRBJ1-4, with D maybe TRBD1 (6 bases). Trimming stripped 2 bases from V and 8 bases from J, with 21 bases between. The length of the CDR3 is 16 residues. CDR1 is GTSNPN and CDR2 is SVGIG in the germline V gene (reference sequence). CDR3 bases: TGTGCCTGGAGTCCTTTTCGAGGGGGGGCACGGGAAAAACTGTTTTTT. It is translated as CAWSPFRGGAREKLFF.

The chain is built from TRBV2 and TRBJ1-3; no clear D. Germline values: CDR1 SNHLY, CDR2 FYNNEI. Trimming cost V 8 bases and J 0 bases, with 5 bases left between them. The length of the CDR3 is 12 residues. The CDR3 DNA is TGTGCCAGCTCCTACTCTGGAAACACCATATATTTT. Its protein product is CASSYSGNTIYF.

The genes are TRBV6-5 and TRBJ1-1; D not resolved. Per the germline V gene, CDR1 is MNHEY and CDR2 is SVGAGI. This CDR3 region has 12 residues. Between the trimmed V and J ends, which lost 2 bases and 6 bases, there was a span of 7 bases. The chain's CDR3 is CASSYASAEAFF. In nucleotides, the CDR3 is TGTGCCAGCAGTTACGCTTCGGCTGAAGCTTTCTTT.

This chain uses TRBV11-3 with TRBJ2-3; D is perhaps TRBD1 (7 bases). This CDR3 comprises 15 residues. V was trimmed by 5 bases and J by 0 bases, leaving 12 bases between them. Germline values: CDR1 SGHNT, CDR2 YENEEA. In DNA, the CDR3 is TGTGCCAGCAGCGTGCAGGGGGGTAGCACAGATACGCAGTATTTT. Encoded protein: CASSVQGGSTDTQYF.

This clone was detected only a few times. J is TRBJ2-2 and V is TRBV7-9; 10 nucleotides agree with TRBD2. The CDR3 totals 17 residues. Germline values: CDR1 SEHNR, CDR2 FQNEAQ (reference sequence). Trimming removed 3 bases from V and 3 bases from J; junction bases left unmatched: 7. For the CDR3, the DNA is TGTGCCAGCAGCTTGTTCCGGACTAGCGGCCACACCGGGGAGCTGTTTTTT. Translation gives CASSLFRTSGHTGELFF.

The chain uses TRBV6-5 and TRBJ1-5; D unclear. Germline CDR1 reads MNHEY; CDR2 reads SVGAGI. Trimming left V 0 bases short and J 9 bases short, with 6 bases between. This CDR3 spans 12 amino acids. The CDR3 region has the DNA TGTGCCAGCAGTTACTCGGCGGGGCCCCAGCATTTT. This gives the protein CASSYSAGPQHF.

V usage is TRBV19 and J usage is TRBJ1-2; D ambiguous. Trimming took off 7 bases at V and 7 bases at J, with 16 bases between the two ends. The CDR3 consists of 13 residues. CDR1 is LNHDA, CDR2 SQIVND, per germline (reference sequence). In DNA, the CDR3 is TGTGCCAGTACACCCGGGGTCGGAATTGGCTACACCTTC. It specifies CASTPGVGIGYTF.

The chain links TRBV7-8 to TRBJ1-3; TRBD1 might be the D (5 bases). The germline gives CDR1 SGHVS, CDR2 FQNEAQ. Between the trimmed V and J ends, which lost 5 bases and 3 bases, there was a span of 11 bases. CDR3 length equals 14 residues. Here the CDR3 reads CASSPRGGGNTIYF. The DNA of the CDR3 is TGTGCCAGCAGCCCCCGGGGGGGTGGAAACACCATATATTTT.

The gene calls are TRBV5-1 and TRBJ1-2, with D perhaps matching TRBD1 (6 bases). CDR3 length: 13 amino acids. The germline gives CDR1 SGHRS, CDR2 YFSETQ. Trimming left V 2 bases short and J 6 bases short, with 11 bases between. The CDR3, as DNA: TGCGCCAGCAGCTTAAACAGGGAAAATGGCTACACCTTC. It translates to CASSLNRENGYTF.

This chain joins TRBV7-9 and TRBJ2-1, with 10 positions matching TRBD1. The CDR3 is 15 residues long. CDR1 and CDR2 (germline): SEHNR, FQNEAQ (reference sequence). V gave up 1 base and J gave up 9 bases; unmatched junction bases: 6. CDR3 amino acids: CASSLGGQGRGEQFF. The DNA of the CDR3 is TGTGCCAGCAGCTTAGGGGGACAGGGGCGCGGTGAGCAGTTCTTC.

J is TRBJ2-7 and V is TRBV7-2; D remains unclear. Germline-derived CDR1 and CDR2 are SGHTA and FQGNSA. V lost 3 bases to trimming and J lost 0 bases, with 12 bases between them. CDR3 size: 15 residues. CDR3 residues: CASSFNVVSSYEQYF. Written as DNA, the CDR3 is TGTGCCAGCAGCTTTAACGTCGTTAGCTCCTACGAGCAGTACTTC. Full variable domain (rest looked up from reference TRBV7-2 and TRBJ2-7): GAGVSQSPSNKVTEKGKDVELRCDPISGHTALYWYRQSLGQGLEFLIYFQGNSAPDKSGLPSDRFSAERTGGSVSTLTIQRTQQEDSAVYLCASSFNVVSSYEQYFGPGTRLTVT.

This chain connects TRBV19 to TRBJ2-2; perhaps TRBD1 as D (5 bases). This CDR3 has 14 amino acids. Trimming left V 5 bases short and J 3 bases short, with 10 bases between. Germline assignment: CDR1 LNHDA and CDR2 SQIVND (reference sequence). This chain's CDR3 is CASSPQVDTGELFF. CDR3 bases: TGTGCCAGTAGTCCACAGGTCGACACCGGGGAGCTGTTTTTT.

This clone was counted a few times. The chain employs TRBV6-1 and TRBJ1-4; D gene ambiguous. The CDR3 spans 14 residues. The ends were cut back, 2 bases at V and 10 bases at J, with 14 bases in the middle. Germline CDR1 is MNHNS and CDR2 is SASEGT. CDR3 nucleotide sequence: TGTGCCAGCAGTGAATGGGAGGGCGGAGGAAAACTGTTTTTT. This sequence encodes CASSEWEGGGKLFF.

J is TRBJ2-7 and V is TRBV6-5, with D tentatively TRBD1 (5 bases). The germline V gene has CDR1 MNHEY and CDR2 SVGAGI. This CDR3 is 14 amino acids long. V gave up 2 bases and J gave up 0 bases, with 8 bases separating them. This chain's CDR3 is CASSYRQRSYEQYF. For the CDR3, the DNA is TGTGCCAGCAGTTACCGACAGCGCTCCTACGAGCAGTACTTC.

The chain joins TRBV2 to TRBJ1-2, with 9 bases that match TRBD1. Trimming cost V 11 bases and J 2 bases; bases outside gene matches: 12. The CDR3 length is 15 residues. Germline assignment: CDR1 SNHLY and CDR2 FYNNEI. Here the CDR3 DNA reads TGTGCCGGTGCAGGGGTGACAGGGGGAAACTATGGCTACACCTTC. The encoded protein is CAGAGVTGGNYGYTF.

CDR3 DNA: TGTGCCAGCAGCTTCGGCGGTTCTTGCACCTTC. It encodes CASSFGGSCTF. The chain is built from TRBV11-2 and TRBJ1-2; D ambiguous. The CDR3 sequence is 11 residues long. The V and J ends lost 3 bases and 13 bases respectively, with 12 bases between them. Germline loops: CDR1 SGHAT, CDR2 FQNNGV. Variable domain in full (rest from reference TRBV11-2 and TRBJ1-2): EAGVAQSPRYKIIEKRQSVAFWCNPISGHATLYWYQQILGQGPKLLIQFQNNGVVDDSQLPKDRFSAERLKGVDSTLKIQPAKLEDSAVYLCASSFGGSCTFGSGTRLTVV.

This sequence joins TRBV2 and TRBJ2-1, with 9 bases identical to TRBD2. Germline trimming cut 4 bases from V and 6 bases from J; bases unmatched to any gene: 10. The germline gives CDR1 SNHLY, CDR2 FYNNEI. The CDR3 is 16 amino acids. CDR3 bases: TGTGCCAGCAGTGTGAGTCGGAGTAGCGGGGGCAATGAGCAGTTCTTC. Residues: CASSVSRSSGGNEQFF.

This clone was found once. J is TRBJ2-3 and V is TRBV2; weak D call: TRBD2 (7 bases). The CDR3 is 13 amino acids. CDR1 and CDR2 from the germline V gene are SNHLY and FYNNEI. With 8 bases removed from V and 6 bases from J, the gap between germline ends came to 15 bases. The CDR3 coding sequence is TGTGCCAGCTCATGGGGGGGCCCGGATACGCAGTATTTT. Encoded protein: CASSWGGPDTQYF.

The chain links TRBV9 to TRBJ1-1; D possibly corresponds to TRBD1 (5 bases). CDR1 and CDR2 from the germline V gene are SGDLS and YYNGEE. The CDR3 has 15 amino acids. V lost 0 bases to trimming and J lost 3 bases, with 12 bases between them. The CDR3 sequence: CASSVDGAPDTEAFF. DNA of the CDR3: TGTGCCAGCAGCGTAGATGGGGCCCCGGACACTGAAGCTTTCTTT.

The rearrangement joins TRBV19 to TRBJ2-2, with TRBD1 matching over 7 bases. This CDR3 has 16 amino acids. Germline CDR1 is LNHDA and CDR2 is SQIVND (reference sequence). With V trimmed by 4 bases and J by 2 bases, 7 bases remained unmatched. Here the CDR3 DNA reads TGTGCCAGTAGTACCCCCCGGGACAGTAACACCGGGGAGCTGTTTTTT. Its translation is CASSTPRDSNTGELFF.

The V gene is TRBV12-3 or TRBV12-4, the J gene TRBJ2-7, with 9 bases aligning to TRBD1. The CDR3 sequence is 13 residues long. The V and J ends lost 5 bases and 7 bases, in that order; junction bases with no gene match: 6. CDR3 protein: CASSPGQGGEQYF. The CDR3 DNA sequence: TGTGCCAGCAGTCCGGGACAGGGTGGGGAGCAGTACTTC.

Points on this clone: Other DNA sequences in the sample encode the same CDR3. The chain couples TRBV3-1 (or the pseudogene TRBV3-2) to TRBJ1-2; D uncertain. The CDR3 consists of 13 residues. V was clipped by 1 base and J by 1 base, with 4 bases between them. Germline CDR1 is LGHDT and CDR2 is YNNKEL (reference sequence). Here the CDR3 reads CASSQGSNYGYTF. Here the CDR3 DNA reads TGTGCCAGCAGCCAAGGGAGTAACTATGGCTACACCTTC.

The gene calls are TRBV3-1 (or the pseudogene TRBV3-2) and TRBJ2-2; 7 bases are shared with TRBD2. This CDR3 region has 16 residues. The ends lost 4 bases at V and 0 bases at J; junction bases unmatched: 5. CDR1 and CDR2 from the germline V gene are LGHDT and YNNKEL (reference sequence). CDR3 residues: CASSLFAGANTGELFF. The CDR3 DNA follows: TGTGCCAGCAGCCTTTTTGCGGGAGCGAACACCGGGGAGCTGTTTTTT.

The chain recombines TRBV2 with TRBJ1-2; no definite D call. The CDR3 length is 13 residues. V shed 1 base and J shed 2 bases, with 5 bases lying between them. CDR1 SNHLY and CDR2 FYNNEI come from the germline V gene. CDR3 protein: CASSEDINYGYTF. The CDR3 nucleotides read TGTGCCAGCAGTGAAGACATAAACTATGGCTACACCTTC.

The chain links TRBV6-5 to TRBJ1-1; D perhaps matches TRBD1 (5 bases). The V end was cut by 0 bases, the J end by 6 bases, with 11 bases between. Germline assignment: CDR1 MNHEY and CDR2 SVGAGI. The CDR3 totals 14 residues. CDR3 in DNA: TGTGCCAGCAGTTACTCGGGGACTTCAGCTGAAGCTTTCTTT. Protein: CASSYSGTSAEAFF.

The V call is TRBV5-4, the J call TRBJ1-2; possible D gene TRBD1, 6 bases. The CDR3 extends over 14 amino acids. V was trimmed by 0 bases and J by 6 bases, leaving 12 bases between them. Germline V gene data show CDR1 as SGHNT and CDR2 as YYREEE (reference sequence). The CDR3 loop is CASSLDLGADGYTF. CDR3 DNA sequence: TGTGCCAGCAGCTTGGATTTGGGGGCTGATGGCTACACCTTC.

The rearrangement joins TRBV20-1 to TRBJ2-1; 8 bases are a match to TRBD1. The germline gives CDR1 DFQATT, CDR2 SNEGSKA (reference sequence). This CDR3 has 13 amino acids. After removal of 3 bases from V and 7 bases from J, the junction contained 5 bases not matched to a gene. The CDR3 coding sequence is TGCAGTGCTAGTTCGGGACAGGATAATGAGCAGTTCTTC. Protein product: CSASSGQDNEQFF.

The gene calls are TRBV27 and TRBJ1-1; D possibly corresponds to TRBD1 (6 bases). CDR3 size: 12 residues. Trimming left V 3 bases short and J 9 bases short, with 11 bases between. Germline-derived CDR1 and CDR2 are MNHEY and SMNVEV (reference sequence). CDR3 nucleotide sequence: TGTGCCAGCAGTTTCTTCGGGGGGCAAGCTTTCTTT. Translating gives CASSFFGGQAFF.

The chain carries TRBV19 and TRBJ2-3, with 8 bases identical to TRBD2. V lost 3 bases and J lost 5; bases outside the gene matches: 7. The CDR3 covers 15 residues. CDR1 is LNHDA, CDR2 SQIVND, per germline (reference sequence). CDR3 residues: CASSIRGLEGDTQYF. The CDR3 DNA sequence: TGTGCCAGTAGTATCCGGGGACTAGAAGGAGATACGCAGTATTTT.